The 22 T cell receptor beta chains below come from one sample, sequenced in a study of T cells expressing NK-cell markers. TCRdb reprocessed the 5' RACE reads and reports one entry per CDR3 protein, with no DNA. This table holds 500,000 to 600,000 distinct CDR3 sequences. The specimen sequenced was blood T cells: a sorted CD56 or NKG2C T cell subset, CD4+ or CD8+ T cells, or bulk PBMC T cells (not recorded which). The origin of the receptors is a man aged 18 to 29 in good health.

This chain connects TRBV5-1 to TRBJ1-2; as DNA is missing, the TRBD1 call by TCRdb cannot be tested. Germline assignment: CDR1 SGHRS and CDR2 YFSETQ. This CDR3 has 14 residues. The CDR3 region is CASSSEGAGYGYTF. Full variable domain (outside the CDR3, taken from reference TRBV5-1 and TRBJ1-2): KAGVTQTPRYLIKTRGQQVTLSCSPISGHRSVSWYQQTPGQGLQFLFEYFSETQRNKGNFPGRFSGRQFSNSRSEMNVSTLELGDSALYLCASSSEGAGYGYTFGSGTRLTVV.

The chain links TRBV4-2 to TRBJ2-2. The CDR3 runs 15 residues. Germline CDR1 reads LGHNA; CDR2 reads YNFKEQ. CDR3 protein: CASSQDKSSTGELFF.

The genes are TRBV7-2 and TRBJ2-3; TCRdb picks TRBD1, but there is no DNA to check that call. CDR3 size: 12 residues. The germline CDR1 and CDR2 sequences are SGHTA and FQGNSA. CDR3 in amino acids: CASSPWGGAQYF.

The CDR3 is CAISESKVRAEAFF. The rearrangement links TRBV10-3 to TRBJ1-1; TCRdb reports TRBD1, a call that lacks DNA to check it against. CDR1 and CDR2 (germline): ENHRY, SYGVKD. CDR3 length equals 14 residues.

The chain employs TRBV12-3 or TRBV12-4 and TRBJ2-1. This CDR3 has 13 amino acids. CDR3: CASSYSPNNEQFF.

J is TRBJ1-2 and V is TRBV29-1; TCRdb indicates TRBD1, and absent DNA this call remains unverified. The CDR3 runs to 17 residues. The germline V gene encodes CDR1 SQVTM and CDR2 ANQGSEA. This CDR3 reads CSVAPTDRAPRDYGYTF. Looking up the rest from reference TRBV29-1 and TRBJ1-2 gives the full variable domain: SAVISQKPSRDICQRGTSLTIQCQVDSQVTMMFWYRQQPGQSLTLIATANQGSEATYESGFVIDKFPISRPNLTFSTLTVSNMSPEDSSIYLCSVAPTDRAPRDYGYTFGSGTRLTVV.

The J gene is TRBJ2-5, the V gene TRBV3-1; the D call from TCRdb, TRBD1, cannot be confirmed without DNA. This CDR3 spans 16 amino acids. From germline, CDR1 is LGHDT and CDR2 YNNKEL (reference sequence). The CDR3 here is CASSQDGTGGLKTQYF.

The chain uses TRBV20-1 and TRBJ2-3. This CDR3 region has 14 residues. The germline V gene has CDR1 DFQATT and CDR2 SNEGSKA (reference sequence). The chain's CDR3 is CSARARTSTDTQYF.

The J gene is TRBJ2-7, the V gene TRBV11-1; TCRdb's D gene call, TRBD2, goes unchecked for lack of DNA. Germline-derived CDR1 and CDR2 are SGHAT and FQDESV (reference sequence). The CDR3 totals 18 residues. The CDR3 sequence is CASSSPRVSGSNYYEQYF.

The V call is TRBV7-3, the J call TRBJ2-1. The length of the CDR3 is 12 residues. The germline gives CDR1 SGHTA, CDR2 FQGTGA. CDR3 protein: CASGLVHNEQFF. Using reference TRBV7-3 and TRBJ2-1 for the parts outside the CDR3, the full variable domain is GAGVSQTPSNKVTEKGKYVELRCDPISGHTALYWYRQSLGQGPEFLIYFQGTGAADDSGLPNDRFFAVRPEGSVSTLKIQRTERGDSAVYLCASGLVHNEQFFGPGTRLTVL.

The rearrangement joins TRBV12-3 or TRBV12-4 to TRBJ2-2; TCRdb's assignment of TRBD1 cannot be checked, as there is no DNA. The CDR3 runs 16 residues. CDR3 protein: CASSLASRRAGGELFF.

The J gene is TRBJ1-1, the V gene TRBV29-1. The CDR3 spans 16 residues. The germline V gene encodes CDR1 SQVTM and CDR2 ANQGSEA. CDR3 residues: CSVEGEDRSTNTEAFF.

The chain employs TRBV7-8 and TRBJ2-1; TCRdb picks TRBD1, but there is no DNA to check that call. Germline V gene data show CDR1 as SGHVS and CDR2 as FQNEAQ. The CDR3 consists of 15 residues. CDR3 in amino acids: CASSPDRVLINEQFF.

The chain recombines TRBV20-1 with TRBJ1-3. Germline V gene sequence: CDR1 DFQATT, CDR2 SNEGSKA (reference sequence). There are 14 residues in the CDR3. The CDR3 here is CSAREAAVGNTIYF.

The chain is built from TRBV27 and TRBJ2-1. Germline CDR1 reads MNHEY; CDR2 reads SMNVEV (reference sequence). The CDR3 is 14 amino acids. CDR3 residues: CASSWSGVENEQFF.

The chain uses TRBV21-1 and TRBJ2-1; TCRdb's D call, TRBD1, is unchecked because there is no DNA. TRBV21-1 is annotated as a pseudogene. This CDR3 has 14 residues. CDR3 in amino acids: CASSNVKGHNEQFF.

The chain uses TRBV18 and TRBJ2-1; the TCRdb D gene call, TRBD2, has no DNA to confirm it. The CDR3 extends over 15 amino acids. Germline V CDR1 and CDR2: KGHSH, LQKENI. CDR3 sequence reads: CASSPGLAGESEQFF.

V gene TRBV6-1 combines with J gene TRBJ2-2. The length of the CDR3 is 16 residues. Germline V lookup: CDR1 MNHNS, CDR2 SASEGT. CDR3 sequence: CASREQEIANTGELFF.

V and J are TRBV20-1 and TRBJ1-2; TCRdb's D gene call, TRBD1, goes unchecked for lack of DNA. The CDR3 has 12 amino acids. The germline gives CDR1 DFQATT, CDR2 SNEGSKA (reference sequence). CDR3 residues: CSATGGNYGYTF.

The chain is built from TRBV12-3 or TRBV12-4 and TRBJ1-3; TCRdb selects TRBD1, and the lack of DNA leaves this call unchecked. CDR3 length: 14 amino acids. The CDR3 sequence: CARSWTGSSNTIYF.

The V and J genes are TRBV12-3 or TRBV12-4 and TRBJ2-1; TCRdb gives TRBD1 as the D gene, but with no DNA this cannot be confirmed. The CDR3 spans 14 residues. The CDR3 sequence is CASSPRQGFDEQFF.

V usage is TRBV24-1 and J usage is TRBJ2-1. The CDR3 is made up of 16 amino acids. The germline CDR1 and CDR2 sequences are KGHDR and SFDVKD. CDR3 residues: CATSDPYKSSYNEQFF.